These 18 T cell receptor beta chains originate from one sample sequenced in a study of T cells and Merkel cell carcinoma outcomes (dated by TCRdb to the early 2020s). The protocol used for the library was the immunoSEQ multiplex PCR assay. TCRdb retrieved this table from immuneACCESS and kept in-frame rearrangements only. Not all clones are present; in checked studies, unresolved V genes account for under half, and no reason is known for the remainder. The sample contains thousands of clones, approximately 89% of them found a single time. The ten biggest clones cover under 2.5% of the sample. Sequenced input: tumor tissue from Merkel cell carcinoma. These receptors were taken from a human donor with Merkel cell carcinoma.

The chain combines TRBV2 with TRBJ1-4; D is uncertain. The V end was cut by 2 bases, the J end by 3 bases, with 10 bases between. In germline, CDR1 is SNHLY, CDR2 FYNNEI. The CDR3 is 15 amino acids. For the CDR3, the DNA is TGTGCCAGCAGTGAATGGCGGGGAGCTAATGAAAAACTGTTTTTT. This sequence encodes CASSEWRGANEKLFF.

V gene TRBV11-2 combines with J gene TRBJ2-5; 8 positions agree with TRBD1. The CDR3 runs to 14 residues. V lost 5 bases to trimming and J lost 3 bases; unmatched junction nucleotides: 5. Germline-derived CDR1 and CDR2 are SGHAT and FQNNGV. CDR3 protein: CASSPQGAEETQYF. CDR3 sequence (DNA): TGTGCCAGCAGCCCCCAGGGGGCTGAAGAGACCCAGTACTTC.

The rearrangement links TRBV9 to TRBJ1-4; D remains ambiguous. Trimming shortened V by 0 bases and J by 10 bases, and 16 bases separated the two germline ends. Germline V CDR1 and CDR2: SGDLS, YYNGEE. CDR3 length: 15 amino acids. The DNA of the CDR3 is TGTGCCAGCAGCGTAGACGGGCGTCAGGCTGGAAAACTGTTTTTT. Amino acid sequence: CASSVDGRQAGKLFF. Together with reference TRBV9 and TRBJ1-4, the CDR3 gives the full variable domain: DSGVTQTPKHLITATGQRVTLRCSPRSGDLSVYWYQQSLDQGLQFLIQYYNGEERAKGNILERFSAQQFPDLHSELNLSSLELGDSALYFCASSVDGRQAGKLFFGSGTQLSVL.

The genes are TRBV7-6 and TRBJ1-2; D is undetermined. This CDR3 is 13 amino acids long. V was cut by 2 bases and J by 4 bases, with 8 bases left in between. Germline values: CDR1 SGHVS, CDR2 FNYEAQ. CDR3 residues: CASSLQGFYGYTF. CDR3 sequence (DNA): TGTGCCAGCAGCTTACAAGGATTCTATGGCTACACCTTC. The full variable domain, with the rest looked up from reference TRBV7-6 and TRBJ1-2, is GAGVSQSPRYKVTKRGQDVALRCDPISGHVSLYWYRQALGQGPEFLTYFNYEAQQDKSGLPNDRFSAERPEGSISTLTIQRTEQRDSAMYRCASSLQGFYGYTFGSGTRLTVV.

This sequence joins TRBV6-1 and TRBJ1-5; D is undetermined. Germline lookup yields CDR1 MNHNS and CDR2 SASEGT. V lost 3 bases, J lost 5 bases, and 8 bases lay in between. CDR3 length: 13 amino acids. The CDR3 DNA reads as TGTGCCAGCAGTGATTTTGGAGATCAGCCCCAGCATTTT. Translated, it gives CASSDFGDQPQHF.

As regards this clone: At one of its ends the junction is not consistent with the germline gene, which may arise from a read error. This rearrangement joins TRBV5-1 to TRBJ2-1, with 7 bases lining up with TRBD2. The V gene's germline CDR1 is SGHRS and CDR2 YFSETQ. This CDR3 is built from 16 residues. DNA for the CDR3: TGCGCCAGCAGTTTGGGGTGGGCTAGCGGTTACAATGAGCAGTTCTTC. Its translation: CASSLGWASGYNEQFF.

The V and J genes are TRBV9 and TRBJ2-1; D is possibly TRBD2 (6 bases). Germline assignment: CDR1 SGDLS and CDR2 YYNGEE. This CDR3 contains 14 residues. The ends were cut back, 3 bases at V and 3 bases at J, with 10 bases in the middle. The CDR3: CASSARTIYNEQFF. The DNA of the CDR3 is TGTGCCAGCAGCGCCAGGACTATCTACAATGAGCAGTTCTTC.

The chain carries TRBV5-6 and TRBJ1-2; D gene uncertain. CDR1 and CDR2 (germline): SGHDT, YYEEEE. V lost 0 bases and J 12 bases, leaving 12 bases between the germline ends. This CDR3 has 12 residues. The CDR3 bases are TGTGCCAGCAGCTTGGAAAGCGCAGGCCACACCTTC. Its translation is CASSLESAGHTF.

The chain employs TRBV29-1 and TRBJ2-7; 9 bases align to TRBD1. CDR3 length: 15 residues. CDR1 is SQVTM, CDR2 ANQGSEA, per germline. With V trimmed by 7 bases and J by 1 base, 11 bases remained unmatched. CDR3 nucleotide sequence: TGCAGCGCAGACGTGGGGACAGGGATATCCTACGAGCAGTACTTC. Translating it yields CSADVGTGISYEQYF.

The chain links TRBV5-1 to TRBJ1-1; TRBD1 is a possible D gene (5 bases). The CDR3 runs 15 residues. Trimming pared 0 bases from V and 0 bases from J, leaving 9 bases between. Germline CDR1 reads SGHRS; CDR2 reads YFSETQ. The CDR3 is CASSLVQGVNTEAFF. The CDR3 bases are TGCGCCAGCAGCTTGGTCCAGGGAGTGAACACTGAAGCTTTCTTT.

The chain couples TRBV5-1 to TRBJ2-2, with D unclear. The germline V and J ends were trimmed by 0 bases and 7 bases, with 13 bases remaining between them. This CDR3 has 15 amino acids. Germline CDR1 SGHRS, CDR2 YFSETQ. The DNA for the CDR3 is TGCGCCAGCAGCTTGGAACCAGTTGTGGGCGGGGAGCTGTTTTTT. It encodes CASSLEPVVGGELFF.

About this clone itself: Mismatch with germline at one junction end may stem from a read error. Other DNA sequences within the sample encode an identical CDR3. This chain links TRBV29-1 with TRBJ2-7; 9 bases are a match to TRBD1. The CDR3 contains 13 residues. CDR1 is SQVTM, CDR2 ANQGSEA, per germline. The CDR3 is CSVVGQGVNEQYF. CDR3 DNA: TGCAGCGTGGTGGGACAGGGCGTGAACGAGCAGTATTTC.

With regard to this clone: Other nucleotide sequences from this sample produce the same CDR3. This rearrangement joins TRBV9 to TRBJ1-3; weak D call: TRBD1 (6 bases). Germline V gene lookup returns CDR1 SGDLS and CDR2 YYNGEE. V gave up 0 bases and J gave up 4 bases, with 11 bases separating them. The CDR3 consists of 15 residues. CDR3 DNA sequence: TGTGCCAGCAGCGTAGAAACAGGGCTCGGAAACACCATATATTTT. Translating gives CASSVETGLGNTIYF.

V and J are TRBV20-1 and TRBJ1-2; no firm D call. The germline V gene encodes CDR1 DFQATT and CDR2 SNEGSKA (reference sequence). Trimming removed 3 bases from V and 8 bases from J, with 7 bases in between. This CDR3 is 10 amino acids long. The CDR3 DNA sequence: TGCAGTGCTAGGGGCGACGGCTACACCTTC. It encodes CSARGDGYTF.

This chain links TRBV18 with TRBJ2-1, with 8 bases fitting TRBD1. Germline CDR1 KGHSH, CDR2 LQKENI. The V gene end was trimmed by 0 bases and the J gene end by 6 bases; junction bases not matched to a gene: 7. The CDR3 sequence is 16 residues long. For the CDR3, the DNA is TGTGCCAGCTCACCACCGACAGGGGTGTCGAGCAATGAGCAGTTCTTC. Amino acids: CASSPPTGVSSNEQFF.

The chain joins TRBV14 to TRBJ1-2; D unresolved. V gave up 3 bases and J gave up 2 bases, with 7 bases separating them. The CDR3 is made up of 13 amino acids. In germline, CDR1 is SGHDN, CDR2 FVKESK. Written as DNA, the CDR3 is TGTGCCAGCAGCCATGCCTTGAACTATGGCTACACCTTC. Residues: CASSHALNYGYTF.

The rearrangement joins TRBV11-2 to TRBJ2-2; D might be TRBD1 or TRBD2, each matching 5 bases. The ends were cut back, 1 base at V and 5 bases at J, with 14 bases in the middle. CDR1 is SGHAT, CDR2 FQNNGV, per germline. The CDR3 has 16 amino acids. The CDR3 DNA sequence: TGTGCCAGCAGCTTAGCCCAGGGAGCATGGACCGGGGAGCTGTTTTTT. This sequence encodes CASSLAQGAWTGELFF.

The J gene is TRBJ2-6, the V gene TRBV28; 7 nucleotides match TRBD2. CDR3 length: 17 amino acids. The germline CDR1 and CDR2 sequences are MDHEN and SYDVKM. V shed 4 bases, J shed 0 bases, and the junction held 6 bases outside the gene matches. CDR3 coding DNA: TGTGCCAGCAGTTGGGGGGGGAGCAGCTCTGGGGCCAACGTCCTGACTTTC. This translates into CASSWGGSSSGANVLTF.